The rows below give T cell receptor beta chains drawn from one sample of a study of T cell responses to AZD1222 COVID-19 vaccine. The protocol was immunoSEQ multiplex PCR, while the TCRdb copy is restricted to in-frame clones and leaves out a portion. The table lists around 180,000 clones, around 87% of them singletons. The source material was peripheral blood, sampled on day 0 of MenACWY control vaccination. These receptors originate from an adult in good health. The CDR3 runs from the conserved cysteine through the conserved F or W. The order of the fields is CDR3 length, V gene, J gene, clone size, D gene, CDR3 DNA, CDR3 protein. A D gene is named only where the DNA matches it firmly. The listing skips clone size in some rows; elsewhere it reads once, few, many or a size class.

length: 12
V: TRBV7-7
J: TRBJ2-5
size: NA
D: NA
DNA: TGTGCTAGCAGGGGGACTAGTGAGGCTCAGTACTTC
CDR3: CASRGTSEAQYF

length: 15
V: TRBV5-8
J: TRBJ2-6
size: NA
D: NA
DNA: TGTGCCAGCAGCTCCGAGGGATCTGGGGCCAACGTCCTGACTTTC
CDR3: CASSSEGSGANVLTF

length: 14
V: TRBV10-3
J: TRBJ2-1
size: NA
D: TRBD2
DNA: TGTGCCATCAGTGAGTCGGGACTAGCGGGAGTAAATTTCTTC
CDR3: CAISESGLAGVNFF

length: 13
V: TRBV7-3
J: TRBJ2-5
size: NA
D: NA
DNA: TGTGCCAGCAGCTTAAGCGGGAAAGAGACCCAGTACTTC
CDR3: CASSLSGKETQYF

length: 17
V: TRBV5-1
J: TRBJ2-3
size: NA
D: TRBD2
DNA: TGCGCCAGCAGCTTGGACAGTGGCGGGAGGGTTACAGATACGCAGTATTTT
CDR3: CASSLDSGGRVTDTQYF

length: 15
V: TRBV6-2/TRBV6-3
J: TRBJ1-1
size: NA
D: TRBD1
DNA: TGTGCCAGCAGTGAGGACAGGGAGGGGAGCACTGAAGCTTTCTTT
CDR3: CASSEDREGSTEAFF

length: 13
V: TRBV7-2
J: TRBJ2-7
size: NA
D: NA
DNA: TGTGCCAGCAGCCGACAGTCCAACTACGAGCAGTACTTC
CDR3: CASSRQSNYEQYF

length: 13
V: TRBV5-8
J: TRBJ2-1
size: NA
D: NA
DNA: TGTGCCAGCAGCCGTGGCGCCTACAATGAGCAGTTCTTC
CDR3: CASSRGAYNEQFF

length: 13
V: TRBV6-5
J: TRBJ1-1
size: few
D: NA
DNA: TGTGCCAGCACTCAAAGAGCGAACACTGAAGCTTTCTTT
CDR3: CASTQRANTEAFF

length: 12
V: TRBV28
J: TRBJ2-7
size: once
D: NA
DNA: TGTGCCAGCAGTTTCACTAGCCCCGAGCAGTACTTC
CDR3: CASSFTSPEQYF

length: 15
V: TRBV3-1/TRBV3-2
J: TRBJ2-7
size: NA
D: TRBD2
DNA: TGTGCCAGCAGCCAAGGGGCGGGAGAGGGTTACGAGCAGTACTTC
CDR3: CASSQGAGEGYEQYF

length: 13
V: TRBV5-8
J: TRBJ2-2
size: NA
D: NA
DNA: TGTGCCAGCAGCTTGGCAGACACCGGGGAGCTGTTTTTT
CDR3: CASSLADTGELFF

length: 11
V: TRBV6-5
J: TRBJ1-3
size: NA
D: NA
DNA: TGTGCCAGCAGTATCGGAAACACCATATATTTT
CDR3: CASSIGNTIYF

length: 17
V: TRBV5-6
J: TRBJ1-4
size: NA
D: NA
DNA: TGTGCCAGCAGCTCCCTCGAGGCCGCTGCAACTAATGAAAAACTGTTTTTT
CDR3: CASSSLEAAATNEKLFF

length: 12
V: TRBV29-1
J: TRBJ2-7
size: NA
D: TRBD1
DNA: TGCAGCGTTGGGGCAGGGGGCTACGAGCAGTACTTC
CDR3: CSVGAGGYEQYF

length: 14
V: TRBV6-5
J: TRBJ2-5
size: NA
D: TRBD1
DNA: TGTGCCAGCAGTCGACAGGGGAATCAAGAGACCCAGTACTTC
CDR3: CASSRQGNQETQYF

length: 15
V: TRBV7-9
J: TRBJ2-7
size: NA
D: NA
DNA: TGTGCCAGCAGCTCGGCGGGACTCCGGGCCTACGAGCAGTACTTC
CDR3: CASSSAGLRAYEQYF

length: 13
V: TRBV6-5
J: TRBJ2-1
size: once
D: TRBD2
DNA: TGTGCCGCAGGCAGCGGGAACTACAATGAGCAGTTCTTC
CDR3: CAAGSGNYNEQFF

length: 15
V: TRBV10-3
J: TRBJ2-7
size: NA
D: TRBD1
DNA: TGTGCCGCCCGACAACGGGGACAGGGTATGGGCGAGCAGTACTTC
CDR3: CAARQRGQGMGEQYF

length: 14
V: TRBV7-2
J: TRBJ2-7
size: NA
D: TRBD1
DNA: TGTGCCAGCAGCACCGACAGGGTCTCCTACGAGCAGTACTTC
CDR3: CASSTDRVSYEQYF

length: 13
V: TRBV28
J: TRBJ1-2
size: NA
D: TRBD1
DNA: TGTGCCAGCAGTGGACAGGGCCACTATGGCTACACCTTC
CDR3: CASSGQGHYGYTF

length: 15
V: TRBV7-3
J: TRBJ2-1
size: NA
D: TRBD1
DNA: TGTGCCTCAGCTAGGGCGGGACAGGAGCACAATGAGCAGTTCTTC
CDR3: CASARAGQEHNEQFF

length: 15
V: TRBV9
J: TRBJ1-2
size: NA
D: NA
DNA: TGTGCCAGCAGCGTAGGGCAGGGCGATAAGTATGGCTACACCTTC
CDR3: CASSVGQGDKYGYTF

length: 18
V: TRBV18
J: TRBJ2-1
size: NA
D: NA
DNA: TGTGCCAGCTCACCACCACGGTACGGTCGGGGATCCTACAATGAGCAGTTCTTC
CDR3: CASSPPRYGRGSYNEQFF

length: 13
V: TRBV19
J: TRBJ1-1
size: NA
D: NA
DNA: TGTGCCAGTAGTATCGTTATGAACACTGAAGCTTTCTTT
CDR3: CASSIVMNTEAFF

length: 14
V: TRBV5-1
J: TRBJ1-1
size: NA
D: TRBD1
DNA: TGCGCCAGCAGCTTGAGGACAGGGGACACTGAAGCTTTCTTT
CDR3: CASSLRTGDTEAFF

length: 14
V: TRBV19
J: TRBJ1-2
size: few
D: NA
DNA: TGTGCCAGTAGTATACAGGGTCGGTACTATGGCTACACCTTC
CDR3: CASSIQGRYYGYTF

length: 13
V: TRBV30
J: TRBJ1-3
size: NA
D: NA
DNA: TGTGCCTGGAGTGTAGGGGGGAGGAACACCATATATTTT
CDR3: CAWSVGGRNTIYF

length: 14
V: TRBV9
J: TRBJ2-7
size: NA
D: NA
DNA: TGTGCCAGCAGCCCGAGGGCGGGTACCTACGAGCAGTACTTC
CDR3: CASSPRAGTYEQYF

length: 16
V: TRBV6-5
J: TRBJ2-1
size: NA
D: TRBD1
DNA: TGTGCCAGCAGTTACTCCCGGGACAGGGTCTACAATGAGCAGTTCTTC
CDR3: CASSYSRDRVYNEQFF

length: 18
V: TRBV6-1
J: TRBJ2-5
size: NA
D: TRBD1
DNA: TGTGCCAGCAGTGATGACTTCCCGGGACAGGGAGGGAGGGAGACCCAGTACTTC
CDR3: CASSDDFPGQGGRETQYF

length: 14
V: TRBV5-4
J: TRBJ2-7
size: NA
D: NA
DNA: TGTGCCAGCAGCCACGGCGGGGGCGATTACGAGCAGTACTTC
CDR3: CASSHGGGDYEQYF

length: 13
V: TRBV28
J: TRBJ1-5
size: NA
D: NA
DNA: TGTGCCAGCAGTGTGCGCGCTAATCAGCCCCAGCATTTT
CDR3: CASSVRANQPQHF

length: 15
V: TRBV6-5
J: TRBJ2-3
size: NA
D: TRBD2
DNA: TGTGCCAGCAGTCCTTTGAGCGGGGGGGGTGATACGCAGTATTTT
CDR3: CASSPLSGGGDTQYF

length: 13
V: TRBV30
J: TRBJ1-2
size: NA
D: TRBD1
DNA: TGTGCCTGGAGCCCGGACAGGGACTATGGCTACACCTTC
CDR3: CAWSPDRDYGYTF

length: 12
V: TRBV19
J: TRBJ1-2
size: once
D: NA
DNA: TGTGCCAGTAGTATAGAATTTTATGGCTACACCTTC
CDR3: CASSIEFYGYTF

length: 15
V: TRBV4-3
J: TRBJ1-4
size: NA
D: TRBD1
DNA: TGCGCCAGCAGCCAAGCGACAGGGCGGGATGAAAAACTGTTTTTT
CDR3: CASSQATGRDEKLFF

length: 19
V: TRBV5-1
J: TRBJ2-1
size: NA
D: TRBD2
DNA: TGCGCCAGCAGCTTTCCTAAGGGGGCAGGGACTAGCGGGACCTATGAGCAGTTCTTC
CDR3: CASSFPKGAGTSGTYEQFF

length: 13
V: TRBV28
J: TRBJ1-5
size: NA
D: NA
DNA: TGTGCCAGCGATCAGGAGAGCAATCAGCCCCAGCATTTT
CDR3: CASDQESNQPQHF

length: 18
V: TRBV28
J: TRBJ2-1
size: NA
D: TRBD1
DNA: TGTGCCAGCAGTGGGACAGGGAATTCTAAGGGCTCCTACAATGAGCAGTTCTTC
CDR3: CASSGTGNSKGSYNEQFF

length: 13
V: TRBV29-1
J: TRBJ2-7
size: NA
D: NA
DNA: TGCAGCGTTGAACGGCAGGGGACCTACGAGCAGTACTTC
CDR3: CSVERQGTYEQYF

length: 13
V: TRBV30
J: TRBJ2-2
size: NA
D: NA
DNA: TGTGCCTGTGGACGGGAGTACGTCGGGGAGCTGTTTTTT
CDR3: CACGREYVGELFF

length: 15
V: TRBV4-2
J: TRBJ2-5
size: NA
D: TRBD2
DNA: TGTGCCAGCAGCCCATCCGCGGGGGGACAAGAGACCCAGTACTTC
CDR3: CASSPSAGGQETQYF

length: 16
V: TRBV28
J: TRBJ2-5
size: NA
D: TRBD2
DNA: TGTGCCAGCAGTGGGGGACAAACGGGAGGGGCAGAGACCCAGTACTTC
CDR3: CASSGGQTGGAETQYF

length: 11
V: TRBV19
J: TRBJ2-5
size: NA
D: NA
DNA: TGTGCCAGCCGCGCGCAAGAGACCCAGTACTTC
CDR3: CASRAQETQYF

length: 14
V: TRBV7-2
J: TRBJ2-5
size: NA
D: TRBD2
DNA: TGTGCCAGCAGCGCCCGTGGGGGGGAGGAGACCCAGTACTTC
CDR3: CASSARGGEETQYF

length: 15
V: TRBV6-5
J: TRBJ2-2
size: NA
D: TRBD2
DNA: TGTGCCAGCAGGGGTAGCGGGAGTTCCGTTAGGGAGCTGTTTTTT
CDR3: CASRGSGSSVRELFF

length: 20
V: TRBV5-1
J: TRBJ2-1
size: NA
D: TRBD1
DNA: TGCGCCAGCAGCCCAGGCAGGGACAGGGCGCTTGTGGGTACCTACAATGAGCAGTTCTTC
CDR3: CASSPGRDRALVGTYNEQFF

length: 15
V: TRBV9
J: TRBJ1-2
size: NA
D: NA
DNA: TGTGCCAGCAGCCCAAGGGACACTGCTAACTATGGCTACACCTTC
CDR3: CASSPRDTANYGYTF

length: 12
V: TRBV2
J: TRBJ2-7
size: NA
D: NA
DNA: TGTGCCAGCTATGGGGGGCTAATCGAGCAGTACTTC
CDR3: CASYGGLIEQYF

length: 15
V: TRBV5-1
J: TRBJ1-1
size: NA
D: NA
DNA: TGCGCCAGCAGCTTTCAAGGGGATGGAAGGACTGAAGCTTTCTTT
CDR3: CASSFQGDGRTEAFF

length: 12
V: TRBV28
J: TRBJ1-4
size: few
D: NA
DNA: TGTGCCAGCAGTTTAAGAAATGAAAAACTGTTTTTT
CDR3: CASSLRNEKLFF

length: 13
V: TRBV24-1
J: TRBJ1-3
size: NA
D: NA
DNA: TGTGCCACCAGTGATTTAAGGGGGAACACCATATATTTT
CDR3: CATSDLRGNTIYF

length: 15
V: TRBV7-9
J: TRBJ2-7
size: NA
D: NA
DNA: TGTGCCAGCAGCTTAGCGAGCGGAGGGGAGTACGAGCAGTACTTC
CDR3: CASSLASGGEYEQYF